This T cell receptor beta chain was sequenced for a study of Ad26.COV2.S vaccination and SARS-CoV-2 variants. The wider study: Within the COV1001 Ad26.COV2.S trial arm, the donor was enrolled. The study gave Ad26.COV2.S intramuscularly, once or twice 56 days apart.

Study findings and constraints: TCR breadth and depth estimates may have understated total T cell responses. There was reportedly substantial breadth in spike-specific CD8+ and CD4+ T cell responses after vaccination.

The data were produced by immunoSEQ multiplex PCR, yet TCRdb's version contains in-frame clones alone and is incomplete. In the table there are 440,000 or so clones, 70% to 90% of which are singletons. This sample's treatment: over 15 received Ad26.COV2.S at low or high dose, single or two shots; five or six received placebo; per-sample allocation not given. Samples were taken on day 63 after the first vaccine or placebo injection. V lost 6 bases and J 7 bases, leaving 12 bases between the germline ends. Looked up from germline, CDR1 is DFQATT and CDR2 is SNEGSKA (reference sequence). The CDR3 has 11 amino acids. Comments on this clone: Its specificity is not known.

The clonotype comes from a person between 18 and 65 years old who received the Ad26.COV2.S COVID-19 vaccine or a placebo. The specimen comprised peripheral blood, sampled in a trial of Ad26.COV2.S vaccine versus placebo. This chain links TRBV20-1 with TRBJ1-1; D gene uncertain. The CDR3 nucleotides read TGCAGTGCGACCGACACCATTGAAGCTTTCTTT. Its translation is CSATDTIEAFF.